This T cell receptor (beta chain) was profiled in a study of molecular identifiers for immune sequencing clone quantification. Overall study findings and caveats: Under 1% of molecules in naive cells, but over 99% of effector molecules, belonged to clones above 20 RNA copies.

One entry per CDR3 protein results from TCRdb running MiXCR on the PCR reads. In the table there are under 650,000 distinct CDR3 sequences, around 20% of which are singletons. Germline CDR1 is DFQATT and CDR2 is SNEGSKA (reference sequence). The CDR3 extends over 13 amino acids. Trimming cost V 4 bases and J 2 bases, with 12 bases left between them. The naive CD8 libraries originated from between about 17,000 and 1,000,000 sorted cells and drew on 10%, 30% or 50% RNA. Naive CD8 T cells were picked out by sorting for CD8+CD4-CCR7+CD45RA+. At least ten counts were recorded for this clonotype. What it binds is unknown.

The receptor was derived from a human donor in good health. Some libraries in this study had Jurkat cell RNA spiked in. The chain links TRBV20-1 to TRBJ2-7; possibly TRBD2 for D (5 bases). The sequencing input was naive CD8+ T cells from blood, with Jurkat cell RNA spiked in. As to subset: FACS-sorted CD8+CD4-CCR7+CD45RA+ naive T cells. CDR3 amino acids: CSAKESGTYEQYF. Here the CDR3 DNA reads TGCAGTGCTAAAGAATCGGGAACCTACGAGCAGTACTTC.